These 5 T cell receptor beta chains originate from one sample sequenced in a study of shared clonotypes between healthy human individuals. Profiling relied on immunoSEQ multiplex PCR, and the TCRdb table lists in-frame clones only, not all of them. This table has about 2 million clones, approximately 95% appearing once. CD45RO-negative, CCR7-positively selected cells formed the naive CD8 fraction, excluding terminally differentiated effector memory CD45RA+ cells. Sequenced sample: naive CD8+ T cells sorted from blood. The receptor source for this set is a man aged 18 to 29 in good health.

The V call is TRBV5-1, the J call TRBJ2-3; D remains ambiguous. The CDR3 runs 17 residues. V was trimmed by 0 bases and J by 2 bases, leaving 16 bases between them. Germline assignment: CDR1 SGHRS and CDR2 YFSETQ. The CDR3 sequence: CASSLEETLPNTDTQYF. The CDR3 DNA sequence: TGCGCCAGCAGCTTGGAAGAGACCCTACCGAACACAGATACGCAGTATTTT.

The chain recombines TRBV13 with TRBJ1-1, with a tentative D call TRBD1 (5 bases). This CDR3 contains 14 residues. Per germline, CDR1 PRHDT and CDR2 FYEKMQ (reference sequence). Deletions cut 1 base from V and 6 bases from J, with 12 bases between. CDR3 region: CASSLEGGDAEAFF. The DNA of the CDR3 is TGTGCCAGCAGCTTAGAGGGCGGGGACGCTGAAGCTTTCTTT.

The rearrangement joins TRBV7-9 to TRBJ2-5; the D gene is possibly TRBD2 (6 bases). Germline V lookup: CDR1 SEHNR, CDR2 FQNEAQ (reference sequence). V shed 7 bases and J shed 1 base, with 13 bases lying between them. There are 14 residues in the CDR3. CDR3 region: CASTQSGRQETQYF. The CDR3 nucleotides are TGTGCCAGCACTCAGAGCGGGCGCCAAGAGACCCAGTACTTC.

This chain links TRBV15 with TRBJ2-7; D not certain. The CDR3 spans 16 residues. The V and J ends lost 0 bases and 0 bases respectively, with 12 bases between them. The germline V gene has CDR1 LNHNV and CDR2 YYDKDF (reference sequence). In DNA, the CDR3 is TGTGCCACCAGCAGAGATCGAGGTTCCAGCTCCTACGAGCAGTACTTC. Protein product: CATSRDRGSSSYEQYF.

DNA for the CDR3: TGTGCCACCAGCAGAGCAGGGCTCGACGAGCAGTACTTC. It translates to CATSRAGLDEQYF. The chain uses TRBV15 and TRBJ2-7, with D maybe TRBD1 (5 bases). Germline V gives CDR1 LNHNV, CDR2 YYDKDF (reference sequence). V lost 1 base to trimming and J lost 5 bases, with 9 bases between them. The CDR3 covers 13 residues.